Listed below are T cell receptor beta chains from one sample, sequenced in a study of T cell changes during pregnancy in multiple sclerosis. Method: immunoSEQ multiplex PCR; TCRdb's copy keeps in-frame clones and lacks some. Among around 83,000 clones listed, around nine tenths were seen once. The sample in question was CD4+ T cells from peripheral blood mononuclear cells, obtained in the second trimester of pregnancy. These receptors were collected from a female donor with multiple sclerosis, enrolled in a pregnancy study. Both conserved end residues are part of each CDR3. D genes are given only for firm matches. Some rows have no size entry. The others give once, few or many, or a class for an expanded clone.

len,j_gene,d_gene,v_gene,abundance,CDR3nt,CDR3aa
14,TRBJ2-7,TRBD1,TRBV30,-,TGTGCCTGGGGAAAGGGACAGGTTTATTACGAGCAGTACTTC,CAWGKGQVYYEQYF
15,TRBJ1-2,-,TRBV2,-,TGTGCCAGCAGTGAAGTGGAGGTTTCGGGCTATGGCTACACCTTC,CASSEVEVSGYGYTF
14,TRBJ2-7,TRBD1,TRBV2,-,TGTGCCAGCAGTGGACAGGGGGTGGACTACGAGCAGTACTTC,CASSGQGVDYEQYF
13,TRBJ1-4,TRBD1,TRBV5-1,-,TGCGCCAGTCACAGGGGGACTAATGAAAAACTGTTTTTT,CASHRGTNEKLFF
13,TRBJ1-1,-,TRBV7-8,-,TGCAAAACAACCAGGGGTCGGAACACTGAAGCTTTCTTT,CKTTRGRNTEAFF
13,TRBJ1-4,-,TRBV30,once,TGTGCCTTGCTCGGGACACCTGATGAAAAACTGTTTTTT,CALLGTPDEKLFF
18,TRBJ2-3,TRBD2,TRBV7-9,-,TGTGCCAGCAGCTTAGACCAAAGACTAGCTTCCAGCACAGATACGCAGTATTTT,CASSLDQRLASSTDTQYF
18,TRBJ1-1,TRBD1,TRBV28,-,TGTGCCAGCAGCCGCTCCGTGGGACAGTCCCCGCGAAACACTGAAGCTTTCTTT,CASSRSVGQSPRNTEAFF
16,TRBJ2-5,TRBD2,TRBV6-5,-,TGTGCCAGCAGTTACGGGACTAGCGGGGGACAAGAGACCCAGTACTTC,CASSYGTSGGQETQYF
15,TRBJ2-1,TRBD2,TRBV28,-,TGTGCCAGCAGTCTCCTAGCGGGAGTTATGAATGAGCAGTTCTTC,CASSLLAGVMNEQFF
14,TRBJ2-1,TRBD2,TRBV5-1,-,TGCGCCAGCAGCCGGGGACTAGCCTACAATGAGCAGTTCTTC,CASSRGLAYNEQFF
12,TRBJ2-7,-,TRBV6-5,-,TGTGCCAGCAAAGGAGGCTCCTACGAGCAGTACTTC,CASKGGSYEQYF
13,TRBJ2-5,TRBD1,TRBV9,-,TGTGCCAGTAACCGACAGGGTGGCGAGACCCAGTACTTC,CASNRQGGETQYF
12,TRBJ1-1,-,TRBV5-4,few,TGTGCCAGCAGCTCGCAGGACAGTGAAGCTTTCTTT,CASSSQDSEAFF
17,TRBJ2-3,-,TRBV5-6,once,TGTGCCAGCAGCTTGGCGATAGGGGGAGCGAACACAGATACGCAGTATTTT,CASSLAIGGANTDTQYF
16,TRBJ2-7,-,TRBV5-1,many,TGCGCCAGCAGCCTGGACGGTACAGGGAGCTCCTACGAGCAGTACTTC,CASSLDGTGSSYEQYF
15,TRBJ2-1,TRBD2,TRBV11-2,-,TGTGCCAGCAGCGTACTAGCGGGAGAACGAAATGAGCAGTTCTTC,CASSVLAGERNEQFF
13,TRBJ1-2,TRBD1,TRBV7-3,-,TGTGCCAGCAGCCTCGACAGGGAGAGTGGCTACACCTTC,CASSLDRESGYTF
14,TRBJ2-6,-,TRBV23-1,once,TGCGCCAGCAGCGGGATCTCTGGGGCCAACGTCCTGACTTTC,CASSGISGANVLTF
15,TRBJ1-2,TRBD1,TRBV7-2,once,TGTGCCAGCAGCCCGGACAGGGACTTATACTATGGCTACACCTTC,CASSPDRDLYYGYTF
16,TRBJ1-6,-,TRBV4-1,-,TGCGCCAGCAGCCAAGGATGGGGAGGACGGAATTCACCCCTCCACTTT,CASSQGWGGRNSPLHF
14,TRBJ2-5,-,TRBV4-3,-,TGCGCCAGCAGCCAAGGGCAGGGTTGGGAGACCCAGTACTTC,CASSQGQGWETQYF
16,TRBJ2-1,TRBD2,TRBV6-6,few,TGTGCCAGCAGTCAGGGGACTAGCGGGAGTCAGAATGAGCAGTTCTTC,CASSQGTSGSQNEQFF
14,TRBJ1-1,-,TRBV2,-,TGTGCCAGCAGTTACAGGGCCGCGAACACTGAAGCTTTCTTT,CASSYRAANTEAFF
11,TRBJ2-7,-,TRBV5-1,-,TGCGCCAGCAGGGACACCTACGAGCAGTACTTC,CASRDTYEQYF
16,TRBJ2-7,TRBD1,TRBV2,-,TGTGCCAGCAGGGACCATAAGGGACAGGGTTTCTACGAGCAGTACTTC,CASRDHKGQGFYEQYF
15,TRBJ2-1,TRBD2,TRBV6-5,-,TGTGCCAGCAGTTATGGCGGGGGCTCCTACAATGAGCAGTTCTTC,CASSYGGGSYNEQFF
18,TRBJ2-2,TRBD1,TRBV7-9,-,TGTGCCAGCAGCTTAAGGGGACAGGGTTTAACCATGACCGGGGAGCTGTTTTTT,CASSLRGQGLTMTGELFF
15,TRBJ1-4,TRBD1,TRBV6-5,-,TGTGCCAGCAGCGAATCATGGACAGGGAATGAAAAACTGTTTTTT,CASSESWTGNEKLFF
16,TRBJ2-1,TRBD2,TRBV9,-,TGTGCCAGCAGCGTAGTTGGAGCGGGAGGGTACAATGAGCAGTTCTTC,CASSVVGAGGYNEQFF
18,TRBJ1-5,-,TRBV9,once,TGTGCCAGCAGCGACCCGGGGTTAGGACAGCCCAACATGGAGCCCCAGCATTTT,CASSDPGLGQPNMEPQHF
15,TRBJ1-2,-,TRBV6-5,once,TGTGCCAGCAGTTACTCTTTTAGGGGGGGCTATGGCTACACCTTC,CASSYSFRGGYGYTF
14,TRBJ2-7,TRBD1,TRBV7-9,-,TGTGCCAGCAGCTCCCGGGACAGGGGCTACGAGCAGTACTTC,CASSSRDRGYEQYF
18,TRBJ2-2,TRBD1,TRBV11-1,-,TGTGCCAGCAGGCGTACAGGACAGGGGGCGACGAACACCGGGGAGCTGTTTTTT,CASRRTGQGATNTGELFF
13,TRBJ1-1,-,TRBV30,once,TGTGCCTGGAGTGTATCTGTGAGGGCTGAAGCTTTCTTT,CAWSVSVRAEAFF
14,TRBJ1-1,-,TRBV19,-,TGTGCCAGTAGTGTGGCAGGGCCGAACACTGAAGCTTTCTTT,CASSVAGPNTEAFF
15,TRBJ1-4,TRBD1,TRBV28,-,TGTGCCAGCAGATCCTGGGGACAGGGGTCGCAAAAACTGTTTTTT,CASRSWGQGSQKLFF
15,TRBJ2-7,TRBD1,TRBV6-1,-,TGTGCCAGCAGTGAAGGACAGGGGGTTTCCCTCGAGCAGTACTTC,CASSEGQGVSLEQYF